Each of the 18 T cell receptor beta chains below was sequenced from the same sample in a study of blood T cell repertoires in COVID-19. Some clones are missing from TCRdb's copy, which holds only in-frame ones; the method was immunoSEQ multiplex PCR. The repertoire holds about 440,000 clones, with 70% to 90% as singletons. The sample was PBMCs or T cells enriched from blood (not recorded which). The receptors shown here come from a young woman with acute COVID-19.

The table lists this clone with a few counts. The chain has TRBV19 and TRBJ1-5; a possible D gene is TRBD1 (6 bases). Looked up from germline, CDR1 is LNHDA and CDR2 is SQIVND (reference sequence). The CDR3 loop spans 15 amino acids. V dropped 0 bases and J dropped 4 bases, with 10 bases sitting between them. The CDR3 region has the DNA TGTGCCAGTAGTATAGACGGGACACTAAATCAGCCCCAGCATTTT. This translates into CASSIDGTLNQPQHF.

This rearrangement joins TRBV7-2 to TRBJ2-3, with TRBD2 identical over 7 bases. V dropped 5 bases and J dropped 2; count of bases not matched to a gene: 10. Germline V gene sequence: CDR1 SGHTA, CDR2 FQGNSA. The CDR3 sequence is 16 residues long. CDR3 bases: TGTGCCAGCAGCCCCCGGGCCGGGGGGATCACAGATACGCAGTATTTT. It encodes CASSPRAGGITDTQYF.

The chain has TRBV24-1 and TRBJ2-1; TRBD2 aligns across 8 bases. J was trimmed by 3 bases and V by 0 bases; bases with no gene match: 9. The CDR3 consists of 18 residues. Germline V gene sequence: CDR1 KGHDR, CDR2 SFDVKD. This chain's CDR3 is CATSDLTPQRGNYNEQFF. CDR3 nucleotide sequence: TGTGCCACCAGTGATTTGACACCTCAGCGGGGGAACTACAATGAGCAGTTCTTC.

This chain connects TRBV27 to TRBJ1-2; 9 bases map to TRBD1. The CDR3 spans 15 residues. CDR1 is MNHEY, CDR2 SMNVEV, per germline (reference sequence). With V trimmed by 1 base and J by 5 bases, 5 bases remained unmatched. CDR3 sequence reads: CASSLLAGQGYGYTF. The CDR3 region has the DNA TGTGCCAGCAGTTTATTAGCCGGACAGGGGTATGGCTACACCTTC.

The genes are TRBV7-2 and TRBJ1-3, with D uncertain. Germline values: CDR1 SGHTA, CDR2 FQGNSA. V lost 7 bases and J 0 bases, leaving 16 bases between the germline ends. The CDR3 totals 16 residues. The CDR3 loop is CASIPSRVTSGNTIYF. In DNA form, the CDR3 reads TGTGCCAGCATTCCGTCGAGGGTAACCTCTGGAAACACCATATATTTT.

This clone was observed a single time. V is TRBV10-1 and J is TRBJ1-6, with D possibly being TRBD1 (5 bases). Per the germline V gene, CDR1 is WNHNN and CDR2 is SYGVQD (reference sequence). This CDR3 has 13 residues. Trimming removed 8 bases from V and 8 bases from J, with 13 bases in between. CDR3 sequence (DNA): TGCGCCAGCTCTATGACAGTGGATTCACCCCTCCACTTT. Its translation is CASSMTVDSPLHF.

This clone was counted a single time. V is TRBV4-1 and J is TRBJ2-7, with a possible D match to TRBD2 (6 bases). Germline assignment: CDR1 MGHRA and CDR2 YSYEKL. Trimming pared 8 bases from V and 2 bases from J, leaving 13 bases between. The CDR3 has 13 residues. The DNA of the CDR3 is TGCGCCAGCGCGAGCGGGCCCCCCTACGAGCAGTACTTC. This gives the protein CASASGPPYEQYF.

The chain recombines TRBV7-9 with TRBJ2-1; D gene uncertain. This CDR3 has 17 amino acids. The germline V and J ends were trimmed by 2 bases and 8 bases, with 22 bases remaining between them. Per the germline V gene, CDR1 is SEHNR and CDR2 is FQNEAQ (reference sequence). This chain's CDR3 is CASSLRRTGDVVHEQFF. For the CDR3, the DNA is TGTGCCAGCAGCTTACGGCGTACGGGTGACGTAGTACATGAGCAGTTCTTC.

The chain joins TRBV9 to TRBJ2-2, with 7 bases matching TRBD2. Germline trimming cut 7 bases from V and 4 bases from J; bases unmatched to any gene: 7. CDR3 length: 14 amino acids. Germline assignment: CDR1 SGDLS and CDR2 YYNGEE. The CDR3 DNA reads TGTGCCAGCCAGCTTTCTAGCGGCACCGGGGAGCTGTTTTTT. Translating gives CASQLSSGTGELFF.

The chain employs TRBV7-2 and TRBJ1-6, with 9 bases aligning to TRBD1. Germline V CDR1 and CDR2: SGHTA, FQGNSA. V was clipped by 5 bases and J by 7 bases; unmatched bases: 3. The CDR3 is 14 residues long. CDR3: CASSPGQGNSPLHF. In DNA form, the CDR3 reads TGTGCCAGCAGCCCGGGACAGGGCAATTCACCCCTCCACTTT.

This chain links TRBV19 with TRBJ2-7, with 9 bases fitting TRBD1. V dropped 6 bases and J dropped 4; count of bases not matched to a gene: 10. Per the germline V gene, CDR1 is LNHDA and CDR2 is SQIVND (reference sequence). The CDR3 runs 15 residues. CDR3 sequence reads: CASSSRDRDGYEQYF. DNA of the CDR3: TGTGCCAGTAGCTCCCGGGACAGGGACGGGTACGAGCAGTACTTC.

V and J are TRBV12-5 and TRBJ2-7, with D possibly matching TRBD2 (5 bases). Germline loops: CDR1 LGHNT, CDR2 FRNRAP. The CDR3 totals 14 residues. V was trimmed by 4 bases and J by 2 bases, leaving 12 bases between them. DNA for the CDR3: TGTGCTAGTGGTTCCACGGGGAAAACCTACGAGCAGTACTTC. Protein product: CASGSTGKTYEQYF.

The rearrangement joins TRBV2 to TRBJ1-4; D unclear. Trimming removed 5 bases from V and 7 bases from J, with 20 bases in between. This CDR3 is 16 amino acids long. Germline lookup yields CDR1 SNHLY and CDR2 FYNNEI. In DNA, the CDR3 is TGTGCCAGCAGTTCCTGGGAGGGAGGCGGGCGTGAAAAACTGTTTTTT. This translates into CASSSWEGGGREKLFF.

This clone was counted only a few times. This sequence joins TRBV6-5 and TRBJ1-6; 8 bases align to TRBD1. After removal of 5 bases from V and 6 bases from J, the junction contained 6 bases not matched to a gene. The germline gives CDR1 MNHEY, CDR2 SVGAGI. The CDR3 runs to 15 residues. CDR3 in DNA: TGTGCCAGCAGTCCCCCAGACAGGGGTAATTCACCCCTCCACTTT. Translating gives CASSPPDRGNSPLHF.

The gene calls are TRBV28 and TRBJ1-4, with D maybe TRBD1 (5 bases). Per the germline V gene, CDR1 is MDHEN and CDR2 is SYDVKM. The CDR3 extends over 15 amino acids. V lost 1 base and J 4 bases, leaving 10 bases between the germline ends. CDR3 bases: TGTGCCAGCAGTTTATTGGGTCAGGGTAATGAAAAACTGTTTTTT. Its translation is CASSLLGQGNEKLFF. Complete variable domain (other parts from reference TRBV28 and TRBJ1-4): DVKVTQSSRYLVKRTGEKVFLECVQDMDHENMFWYRQDPGLGLRLIYFSYDVKMKEKGDIPEGYSVSREKKERFSLILESASTNQTSMYLCASSLLGQGNEKLFFGSGTQLSVL.

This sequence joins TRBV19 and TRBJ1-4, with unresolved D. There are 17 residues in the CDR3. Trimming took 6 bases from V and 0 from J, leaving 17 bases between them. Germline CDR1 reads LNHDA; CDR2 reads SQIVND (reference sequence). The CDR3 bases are TGTGCCAGTAGCCGAGGGCGGCTACATGCAACTAATGAAAAACTGTTTTTT. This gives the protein CASSRGRLHATNEKLFF.

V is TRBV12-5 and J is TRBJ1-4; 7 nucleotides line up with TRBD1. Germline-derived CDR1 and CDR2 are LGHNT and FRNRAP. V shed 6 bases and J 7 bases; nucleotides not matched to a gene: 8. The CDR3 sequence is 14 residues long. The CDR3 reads CASGLDRASEKLFF. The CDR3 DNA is TGTGCTAGTGGACTTGACAGGGCCTCTGAAAAACTGTTTTTT. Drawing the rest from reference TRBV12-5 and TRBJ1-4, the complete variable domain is DARVTQTPRHKVTEMGQEVTMRCQPILGHNTVFWYRQTMMQGLELLAYFRNRAPLDDSGMPKDRFSAEMPDATLATLKIQPSEPRDSAVYFCASGLDRASEKLFFGSGTQLSVL.

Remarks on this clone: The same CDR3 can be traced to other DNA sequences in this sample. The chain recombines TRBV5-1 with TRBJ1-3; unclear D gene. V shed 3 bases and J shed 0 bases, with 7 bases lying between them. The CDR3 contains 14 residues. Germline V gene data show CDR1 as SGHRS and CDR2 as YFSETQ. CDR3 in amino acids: CASSSLSSGNTIYF. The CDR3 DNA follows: TGCGCCAGCAGCTCCCTGAGCTCTGGAAACACCATATATTTT.